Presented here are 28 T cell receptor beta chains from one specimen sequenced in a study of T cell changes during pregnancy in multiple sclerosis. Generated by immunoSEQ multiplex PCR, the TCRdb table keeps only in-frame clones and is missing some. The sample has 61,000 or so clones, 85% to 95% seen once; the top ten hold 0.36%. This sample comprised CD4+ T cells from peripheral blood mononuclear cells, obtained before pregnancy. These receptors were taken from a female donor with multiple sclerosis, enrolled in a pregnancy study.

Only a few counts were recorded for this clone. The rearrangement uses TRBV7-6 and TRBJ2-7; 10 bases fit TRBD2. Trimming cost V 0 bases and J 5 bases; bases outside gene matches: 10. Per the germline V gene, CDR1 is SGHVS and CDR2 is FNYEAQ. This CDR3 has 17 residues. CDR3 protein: CASSLAGAGTSAHEQYF. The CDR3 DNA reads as TGTGCCAGCAGCTTAGCGGGGGCCGGGACTAGCGCCCACGAGCAGTACTTC.

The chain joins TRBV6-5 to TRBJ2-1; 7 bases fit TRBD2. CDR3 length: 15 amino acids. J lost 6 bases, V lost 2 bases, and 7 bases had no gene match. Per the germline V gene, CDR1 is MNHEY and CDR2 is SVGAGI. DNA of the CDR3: TGTGCCAGCAGTTACGGGCGGCGGGAGAGCAATGAGCAGTTCTTC. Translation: CASSYGRRESNEQFF.

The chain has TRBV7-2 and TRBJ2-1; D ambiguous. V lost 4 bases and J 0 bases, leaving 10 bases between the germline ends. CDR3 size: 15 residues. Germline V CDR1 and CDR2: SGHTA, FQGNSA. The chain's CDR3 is CASSSQYSSYNEQFF. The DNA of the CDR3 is TGTGCCAGCAGCTCCCAATACAGCTCCTACAATGAGCAGTTCTTC.

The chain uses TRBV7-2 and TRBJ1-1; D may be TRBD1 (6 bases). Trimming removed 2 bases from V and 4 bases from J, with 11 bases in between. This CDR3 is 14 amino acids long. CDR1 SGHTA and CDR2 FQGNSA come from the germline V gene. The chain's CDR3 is CASSLSKGVTEAFF. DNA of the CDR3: TGTGCCAGCAGCTTATCGAAGGGGGTCACTGAAGCTTTCTTT.

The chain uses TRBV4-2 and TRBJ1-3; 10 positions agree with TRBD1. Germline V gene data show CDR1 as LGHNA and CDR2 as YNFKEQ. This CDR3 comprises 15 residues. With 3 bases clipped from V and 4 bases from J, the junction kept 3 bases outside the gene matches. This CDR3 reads CASSHDRGPGNTIYF. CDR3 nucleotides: TGTGCCAGCAGCCATGACAGGGGGCCCGGAAACACCATATATTTT.

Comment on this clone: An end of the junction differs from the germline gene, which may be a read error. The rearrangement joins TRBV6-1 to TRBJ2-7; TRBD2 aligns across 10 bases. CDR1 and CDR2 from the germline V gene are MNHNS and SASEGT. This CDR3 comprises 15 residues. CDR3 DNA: TGTGCCAGCAGTGCCGGGACTAGCGTTTCCTACGGGCAGTACTTC. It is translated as CASSAGTSVSYGQYF.

This CDR3 reads CASSYTGAWEAFF. In DNA, the CDR3 is TGTGCCAGCAGTTACACAGGGGCCTGGGAAGCTTTCTTT. The V call is TRBV6-5, the J call TRBJ1-1; 7 nucleotides line up with TRBD1. V trimming: 2 bases; J trimming: 8 bases; junction bases outside the gene matches: 5. The germline CDR1 and CDR2 sequences are MNHEY and SVGAGI. CDR3 length equals 13 residues.

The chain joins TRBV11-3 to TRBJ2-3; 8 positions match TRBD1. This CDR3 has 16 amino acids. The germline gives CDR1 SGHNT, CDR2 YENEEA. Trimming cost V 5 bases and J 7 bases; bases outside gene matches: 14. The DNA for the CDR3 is TGTGCCAGCAGCCTTGGACAGGGTAGGCTCGGGTATACGCAGTATTTT. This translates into CASSLGQGRLGYTQYF.

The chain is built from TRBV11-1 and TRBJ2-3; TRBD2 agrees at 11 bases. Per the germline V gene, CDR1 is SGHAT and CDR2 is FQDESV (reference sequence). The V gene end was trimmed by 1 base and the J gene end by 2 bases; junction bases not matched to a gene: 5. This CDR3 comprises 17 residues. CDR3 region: CASSLERLAGSTDTQYF. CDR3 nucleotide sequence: TGTGCCAGCAGCTTAGAACGACTAGCGGGATCCACAGATACGCAGTATTTT.

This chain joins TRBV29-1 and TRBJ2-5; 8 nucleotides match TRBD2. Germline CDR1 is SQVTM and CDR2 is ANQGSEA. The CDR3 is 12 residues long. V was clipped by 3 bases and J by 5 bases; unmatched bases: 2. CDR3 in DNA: TGCAGCGTTGAGGCTAGCGGGGAGACCCAGTACTTC. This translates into CSVEASGETQYF. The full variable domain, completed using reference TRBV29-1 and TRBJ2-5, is SAVISQKPSRDICQRGTSLTIQCQVDSQVTMMFWYRQQPGQSLTLIATANQGSEATYESGFVIDKFPISRPNLTFSTLTVSNMSPEDSSIYLCSVEASGETQYFGPGTRLLVL.

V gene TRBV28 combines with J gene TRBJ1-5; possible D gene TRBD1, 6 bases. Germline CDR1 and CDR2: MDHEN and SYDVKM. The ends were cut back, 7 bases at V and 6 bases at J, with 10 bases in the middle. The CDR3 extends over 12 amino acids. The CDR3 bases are TGTGCCAGCACTCCAGGGGTTCAGCCCCAGCATTTT. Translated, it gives CASTPGVQPQHF.

In DNA, the CDR3 is TGTGCCAGCAGCTCTGACTCCCGTAGCGGGTGGTCTGGGGAGCTGTTTTTT. It codes for CASSSDSRSGWSGELFF. The chain joins TRBV5-6 to TRBJ2-2; 7 nucleotides align to TRBD2. This CDR3 is built from 17 residues. V shed 3 bases, J shed 8 bases, and the junction held 16 bases outside the gene matches. Germline CDR1 and CDR2: SGHDT and YYEEEE.

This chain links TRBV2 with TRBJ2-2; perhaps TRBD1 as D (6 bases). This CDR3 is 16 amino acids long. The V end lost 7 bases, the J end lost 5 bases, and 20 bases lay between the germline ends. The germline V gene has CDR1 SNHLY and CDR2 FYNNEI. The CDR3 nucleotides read TGTGCCAGCAAGCTTCTAGCAAGGGGGATGACCGGGGAGCTGTTTTTT. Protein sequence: CASKLLARGMTGELFF.

The CDR3 DNA is TGTGCCAGCAGCCAAGATTGGGGCACAACTAATGAAAAACTGTTTTTT. Translation gives CASSQDWGTTNEKLFF. This rearrangement joins TRBV14 to TRBJ1-4, with D maybe TRBD1 (5 bases). CDR3 length equals 16 residues. Germline CDR1 and CDR2: SGHDN and FVKESK. Trimming cost V 0 bases and J 0 bases, with 8 bases left between them.

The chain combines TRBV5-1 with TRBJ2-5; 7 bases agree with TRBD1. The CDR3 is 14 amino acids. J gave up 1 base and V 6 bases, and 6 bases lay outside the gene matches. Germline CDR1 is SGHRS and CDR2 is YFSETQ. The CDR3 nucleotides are TGCGCCAGCAAGACAGGGTCCTCCCAAGAGACCCAGTACTTC. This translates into CASKTGSSQETQYF. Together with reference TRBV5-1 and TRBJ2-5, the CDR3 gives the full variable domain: KAGVTQTPRYLIKTRGQQVTLSCSPISGHRSVSWYQQTPGQGLQFLFEYFSETQRNKGNFPGRFSGRQFSNSRSEMNVSTLELGDSALYLCASKTGSSQETQYFGPGTRLLVL.

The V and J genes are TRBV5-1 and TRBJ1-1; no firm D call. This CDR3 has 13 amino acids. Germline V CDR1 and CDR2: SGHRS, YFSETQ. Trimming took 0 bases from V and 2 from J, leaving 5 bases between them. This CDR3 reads CASSLVLNTEAFF. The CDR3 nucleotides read TGCGCCAGCAGCTTGGTTCTTAACACTGAAGCTTTCTTT.

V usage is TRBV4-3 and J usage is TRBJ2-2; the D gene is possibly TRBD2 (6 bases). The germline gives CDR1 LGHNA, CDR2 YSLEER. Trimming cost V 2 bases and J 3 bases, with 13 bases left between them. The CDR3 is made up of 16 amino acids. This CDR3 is CASSQKPGLHTGELFF. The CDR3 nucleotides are TGCGCCAGCAGCCAAAAACCGGGACTCCACACCGGGGAGCTGTTTTTT.

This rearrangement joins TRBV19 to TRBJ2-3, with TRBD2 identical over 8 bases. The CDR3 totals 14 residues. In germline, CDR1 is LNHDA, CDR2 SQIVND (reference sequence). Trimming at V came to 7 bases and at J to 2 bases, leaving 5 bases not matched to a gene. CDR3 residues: CASNAGGTTDTQYF. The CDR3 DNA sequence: TGTGCCAGTAATGCGGGAGGTACCACAGATACGCAGTATTTT.

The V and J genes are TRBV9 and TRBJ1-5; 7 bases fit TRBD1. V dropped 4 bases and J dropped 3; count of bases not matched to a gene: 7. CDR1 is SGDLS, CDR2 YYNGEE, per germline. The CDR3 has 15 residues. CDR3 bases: TGTGCCAGCAGCATAGAGGGACAGTACAATCAGCCCCAGCATTTT. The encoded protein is CASSIEGQYNQPQHF.

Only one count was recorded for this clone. Written as DNA, the CDR3 is TGTGCCAGCAGCCCGCGGGAGGGAAAGATCTACGAGCAGTACTTC. Translated, it gives CASSPREGKIYEQYF. The rearrangement links TRBV7-2 to TRBJ2-7; 9 nucleotides match TRBD2. The ends lost 5 bases at V and 3 bases at J; junction bases unmatched: 8. Germline V lookup: CDR1 SGHTA, CDR2 FQGNSA. The CDR3 extends over 15 amino acids.

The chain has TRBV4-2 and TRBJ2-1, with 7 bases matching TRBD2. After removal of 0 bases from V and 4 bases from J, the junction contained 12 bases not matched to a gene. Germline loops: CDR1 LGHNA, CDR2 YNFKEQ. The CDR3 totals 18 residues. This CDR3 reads CASSQDRMWDYIYNEQFF. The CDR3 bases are TGTGCCAGCAGCCAAGATAGAATGTGGGACTACATATACAATGAGCAGTTCTTC.

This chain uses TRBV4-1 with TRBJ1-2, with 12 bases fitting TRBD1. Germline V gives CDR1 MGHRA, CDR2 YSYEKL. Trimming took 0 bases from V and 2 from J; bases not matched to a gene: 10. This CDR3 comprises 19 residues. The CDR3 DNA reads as TGCGCCAGCAGCCAAGATACGGTAGGGACAGGGGGCATGAACTATGGCTACACCTTC. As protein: CASSQDTVGTGGMNYGYTF.

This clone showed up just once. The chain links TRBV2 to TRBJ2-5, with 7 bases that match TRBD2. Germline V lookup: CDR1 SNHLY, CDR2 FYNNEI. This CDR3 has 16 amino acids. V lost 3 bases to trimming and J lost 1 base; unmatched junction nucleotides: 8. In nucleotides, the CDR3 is TGTGCCAGCAGTGAGGACGCGGGAGCGCTCCAAGAGACCCAGTACTTC. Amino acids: CASSEDAGALQETQYF.

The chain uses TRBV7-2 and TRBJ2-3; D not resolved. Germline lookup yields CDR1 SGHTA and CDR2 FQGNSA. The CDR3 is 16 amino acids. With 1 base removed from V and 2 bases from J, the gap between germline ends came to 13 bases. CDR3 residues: CASSLGGMLPTDTQYF. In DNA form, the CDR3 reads TGTGCCAGCAGCTTAGGCGGAATGTTACCCACAGATACGCAGTATTTT. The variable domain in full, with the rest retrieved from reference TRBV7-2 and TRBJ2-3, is GAGVSQSPSNKVTEKGKDVELRCDPISGHTALYWYRQSLGQGLEFLIYFQGNSAPDKSGLPSDRFSAERTGGSVSTLTIQRTQQEDSAVYLCASSLGGMLPTDTQYFGPGTRLTVL.

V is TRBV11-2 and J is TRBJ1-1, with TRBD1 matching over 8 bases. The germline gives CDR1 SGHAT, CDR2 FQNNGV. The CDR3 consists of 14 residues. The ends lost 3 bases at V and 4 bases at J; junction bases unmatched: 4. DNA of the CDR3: TGTGCCAGCAGCTTTGAGACAGGGGCCACTGAAGCTTTCTTT. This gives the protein CASSFETGATEAFF.

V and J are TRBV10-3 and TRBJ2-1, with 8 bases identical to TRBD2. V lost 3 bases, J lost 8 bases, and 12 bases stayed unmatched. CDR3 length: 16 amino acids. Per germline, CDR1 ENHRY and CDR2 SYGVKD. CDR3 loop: CAISDPHGRASDEQFF. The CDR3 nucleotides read TGTGCCATCAGTGACCCCCACGGGAGGGCCTCGGATGAGCAGTTCTTC.

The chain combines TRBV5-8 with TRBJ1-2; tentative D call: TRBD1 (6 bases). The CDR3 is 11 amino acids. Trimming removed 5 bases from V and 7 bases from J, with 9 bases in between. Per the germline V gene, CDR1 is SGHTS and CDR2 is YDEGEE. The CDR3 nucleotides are TGTGCCAGCAGACAAGGGGGTGGCTACACCTTC. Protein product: CASRQGGGYTF.

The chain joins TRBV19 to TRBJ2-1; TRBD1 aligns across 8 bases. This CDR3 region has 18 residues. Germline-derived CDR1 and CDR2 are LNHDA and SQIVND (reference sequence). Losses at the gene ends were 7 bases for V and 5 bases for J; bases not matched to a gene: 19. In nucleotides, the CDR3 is TGTGCCAGTACTTCAAGGAGACAGGGGCTGCGGAACCACAATGAGCAGTTCTTC. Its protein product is CASTSRRQGLRNHNEQFF.